A selection of T cell receptor beta chains follows, all from one sample in a study of shared clonotypes between healthy human individuals. The repertoire was sequenced with immunoSEQ multiplex PCR; TCRdb's copy has only in-frame clones and lacks some. The sample has more than 500,000 clones, 90% to 97% seen once. Sequencing was carried out using naive CD4+ T cells sorted from blood. Receptor source: a woman aged 25 to 39 in good health. Each CDR3 is given without its conserved first and last residue.

V gene | CDR3 length | CDR3 protein
TRBV18 | 14 | ASSPGTVGMNTEAF
TRBV6-1 | 12 | ASSEFQGPGELF
TRBV19 | 15 | ASSIGDITPGNQPQH
TRBV2 | 12 | ASIEALLGEKLF
TRBV15 | 15 | ATSRSGGTAVNTEAF
TRBV11-3 | 12 | ASSLGAGYNEQF
TRBV29-1 | 11 | SVDVSKRETQY
TRBV19 | 12 | ASSSTGLQETQY
TRBV27 | 18 | ASTQKGLAGVKGIGDTQY
TRBV28 | 10 | ASSLLGRPQH
TRBV28 | 14 | ASSLSDGTGAGPQH
TRBV20-1 | 9 | SARDRGGQY
TRBV27 | 12 | ASSPTIRGAEAF
TRBV28 | 14 | ASSLDLAGGKYEQY
TRBV28 | 15 | ASTLTGAQLNTGELF
TRBV5-1 | 14 | ASARQGAGANEKLF
TRBV19 | 10 | ASSARVGELF
TRBV6-6 | 14 | ASSYRTVGSSYEQY
TRBV11-2 | 13 | ASSFVSQAQETQY
TRBV28 | 13 | ASSPRGPGNQPQH
TRBV2 | 10 | ASSGGGSEQY
TRBV13 | 8 | ASSENEQF
TRBV7-6 | 15 | ASSGPTGGDSYNEQF
TRBV6-5 | 13 | ASSRGLAGAYEQY
TRBV28 | 11 | ASIGGVNEKLF
TRBV28 | 14 | ASSAPPSGSPYEQY
TRBV27 | 16 | ASSRGGTTRPGWDTQY
TRBV29-1 | 10 | SAGTGVYGYT
TRBV27 | 13 | ASSLIAVNTGELF
TRBV19 | 13 | ASTNQGATNEKLF
TRBV27 | 14 | ASSFQTGVSTGELF
TRBV7-2 | 13 | ASSLVQTNYSPLH
TRBV7-9 | 11 | ASSLGQIYEQY
TRBV4-1 | 14 | ASSPLPGLAGLEQF
TRBV6-1 | 14 | ASSDRTSGIPYEQY
TRBV19 | 13 | ASSQGASGSYEQY
TRBV28 | 13 | ASRSDRGLNQPQH
TRBV19 | 13 | ASSIARDSYNEQF
TRBV28 | 13 | ASSSLGTGNQPQH
TRBV27 | 12 | ASTKSRVYNEQF
TRBV18 | 11 | ASSPTPGDEQF
TRBV4-1 | 13 | ASSSFRTATDTQY
TRBV4-2 | 13 | ASSRMTGSDSPLH
TRBV19 | 11 | ASSQGGPGEAF
TRBV10-1 | 11 | ASSTQGISEAF
TRBV28 | 12 | ASRGGGVRYEQY
TRBV19 | 14 | ASSFIRQNSNQPQH
TRBV11-3 | 13 | ASSRGLAEAYEQY
TRBV18 | 11 | ASSLRVGETQY